This T cell receptor beta chain appears in the sequencing data of a study of T cells in Graves' hyperthyroidism and ophthalmopathy. It was RNA transcripts that yielded the amplified TCR beta CDR3 regions. Initially, a first-round RT-PCR of the TCR CDR3 employed the HTBI primer set. TCRdb passed the multiplex PCR reads through MiXCR, listing each CDR3 protein once. This table has hundreds of thousands of distinct CDR3 sequences, about 15% appearing once. A lack of ophthalmopathy progression within 18 months defined stable Graves' hyperthyroidism. The CDR3 consists of 15 residues. The V gene's germline CDR1 is KGHDR and CDR2 SFDVKD. The V end lost 4 bases, the J end lost 1 base, and 13 bases lay between the germline ends.

The rearrangement joins TRBV24-1 to TRBJ2-7, with D perhaps matching TRBD1 or TRBD2 (5 bases each). This clonotype was obtained from a woman aged 18-29 years with Graves' hyperthyroidism. The specimen was blood. The CDR3 sequence is CATSEAGTGSYEQYF. CDR3 coding DNA: TGTGCCACCAGTGAGGCCGGGACCGGGTCCTACGAGCAGTACTTC.